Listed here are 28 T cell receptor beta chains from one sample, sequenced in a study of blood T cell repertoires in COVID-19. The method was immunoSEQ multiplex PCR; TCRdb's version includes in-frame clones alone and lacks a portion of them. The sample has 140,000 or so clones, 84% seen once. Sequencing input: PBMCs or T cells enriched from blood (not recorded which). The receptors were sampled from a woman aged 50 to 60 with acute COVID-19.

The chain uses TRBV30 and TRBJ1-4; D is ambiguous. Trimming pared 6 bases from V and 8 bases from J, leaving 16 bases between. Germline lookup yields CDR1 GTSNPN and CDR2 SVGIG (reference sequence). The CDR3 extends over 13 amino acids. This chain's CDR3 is CACAWQAVEKLFF. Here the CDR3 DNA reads TGTGCCTGTGCGTGGCAGGCAGTGGAAAAACTGTTTTTT.

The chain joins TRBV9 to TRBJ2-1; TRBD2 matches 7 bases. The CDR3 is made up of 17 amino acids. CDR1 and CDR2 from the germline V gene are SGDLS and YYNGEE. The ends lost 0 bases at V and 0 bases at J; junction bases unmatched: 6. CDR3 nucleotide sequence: TGTGCCAGCAGCGTAGCCCCTGGCGGGAGCTCCTACAATGAGCAGTTCTTC. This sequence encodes CASSVAPGGSSYNEQFF.

CDR3 region: CASSVHPGGSGANVLTF. For the CDR3, the DNA is TGTGCCAGCAGTGTTCATCCAGGGGGCTCTGGGGCCAACGTCCTGACTTTC. The rearrangement uses TRBV2 and TRBJ2-6, with 7 bases that match TRBD1. The germline V gene encodes CDR1 SNHLY and CDR2 FYNNEI. Trimming removed 4 bases from V and 0 bases from J; junction bases left unmatched: 6. The length of the CDR3 is 17 residues.

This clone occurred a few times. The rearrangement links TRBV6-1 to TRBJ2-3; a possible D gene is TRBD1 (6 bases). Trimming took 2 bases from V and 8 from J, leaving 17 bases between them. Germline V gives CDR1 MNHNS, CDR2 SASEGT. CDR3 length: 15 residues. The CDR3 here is CASSERPAGEGTQYF. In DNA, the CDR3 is TGTGCCAGCAGTGAACGTCCTGCAGGGGAAGGTACGCAGTATTTT.

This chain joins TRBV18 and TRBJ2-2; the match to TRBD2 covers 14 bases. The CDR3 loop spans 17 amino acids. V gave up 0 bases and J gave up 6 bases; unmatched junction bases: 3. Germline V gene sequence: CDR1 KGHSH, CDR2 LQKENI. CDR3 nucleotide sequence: TGTGCCAGCTCACCACCCGGACTAGCGGGAGGAGCCGGGGAGCTGTTTTTT. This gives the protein CASSPPGLAGGAGELFF.

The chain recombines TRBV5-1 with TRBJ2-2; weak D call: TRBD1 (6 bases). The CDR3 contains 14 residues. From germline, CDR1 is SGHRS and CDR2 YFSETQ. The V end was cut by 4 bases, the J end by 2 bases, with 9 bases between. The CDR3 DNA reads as TGCGCCAGCAGCCAGGGACAAAACACCGGGGAGCTGTTTTTT. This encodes CASSQGQNTGELFF. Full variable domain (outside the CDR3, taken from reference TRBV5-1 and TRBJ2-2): KAGVTQTPRYLIKTRGQQVTLSCSPISGHRSVSWYQQTPGQGLQFLFEYFSETQRNKGNFPGRFSGRQFSNSRSEMNVSTLELGDSALYLCASSQGQNTGELFFGEGSRLTVL.

This CDR3 reads CASSLTGGAAEAFF. DNA of the CDR3: TGTGCCAGCAGCTTAACAGGGGGCGCCGCTGAAGCTTTCTTT. V is TRBV7-9 and J is TRBJ1-1, with TRBD1 matching over 9 bases. This CDR3 has 14 residues. V trimming: 2 bases; J trimming: 6 bases; junction bases outside the gene matches: 4. Germline assignment: CDR1 SEHNR and CDR2 FQNEAQ (reference sequence).

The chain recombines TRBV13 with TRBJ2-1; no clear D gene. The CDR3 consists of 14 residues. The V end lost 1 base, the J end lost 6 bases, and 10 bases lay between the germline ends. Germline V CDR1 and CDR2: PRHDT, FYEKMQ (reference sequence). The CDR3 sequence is CASSLVAAGNEQFF. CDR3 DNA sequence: TGTGCCAGCAGCTTAGTTGCGGCCGGCAATGAGCAGTTCTTC. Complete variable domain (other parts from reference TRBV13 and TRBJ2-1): AAGVIQSPRHLIKEKRETATLKCYPIPRHDTVYWYQQGPGQDPQFLISFYEKMQSDKGSIPDRFSAQQFSDYHSELNMSSLELGDSALYFCASSLVAAGNEQFFGPGTRLTVL.

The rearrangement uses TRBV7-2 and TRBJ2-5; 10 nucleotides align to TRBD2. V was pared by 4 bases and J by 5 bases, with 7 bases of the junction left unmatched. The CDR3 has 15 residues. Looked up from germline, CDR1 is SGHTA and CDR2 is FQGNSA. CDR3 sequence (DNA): TGTGCCAGCAGCTCAAGCGGGAGGGCCGGGGAGACCCAGTACTTC. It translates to CASSSSGRAGETQYF.

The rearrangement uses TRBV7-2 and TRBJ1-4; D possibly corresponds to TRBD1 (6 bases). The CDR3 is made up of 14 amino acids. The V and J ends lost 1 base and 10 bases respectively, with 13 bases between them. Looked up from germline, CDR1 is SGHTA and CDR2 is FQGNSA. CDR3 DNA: TGTGCCAGCAGCTTAGGAGGGGGAAAAGGAAAACTGTTTTTT. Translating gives CASSLGGGKGKLFF. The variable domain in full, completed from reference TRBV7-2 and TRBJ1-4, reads GAGVSQSPSNKVTEKGKDVELRCDPISGHTALYWYRQSLGQGLEFLIYFQGNSAPDKSGLPSDRFSAERTGGSVSTLTIQRTQQEDSAVYLCASSLGGGKGKLFFGSGTQLSVL.

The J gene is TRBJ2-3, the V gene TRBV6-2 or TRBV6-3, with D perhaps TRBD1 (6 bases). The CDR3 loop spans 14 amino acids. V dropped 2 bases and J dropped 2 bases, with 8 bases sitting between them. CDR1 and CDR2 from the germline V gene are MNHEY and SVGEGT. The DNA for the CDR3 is TGTGCCAGCAGTTACCGGACAGCCACAGATACGCAGTATTTT. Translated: CASSYRTATDTQYF.

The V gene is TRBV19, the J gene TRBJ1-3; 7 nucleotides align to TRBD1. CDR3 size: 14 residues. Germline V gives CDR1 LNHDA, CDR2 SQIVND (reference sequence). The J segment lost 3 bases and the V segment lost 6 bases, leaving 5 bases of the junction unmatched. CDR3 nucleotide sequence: TGTGCCAGTAGCTCGACAGGGAGTGGAAACACCATATATTTT. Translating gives CASSSTGSGNTIYF. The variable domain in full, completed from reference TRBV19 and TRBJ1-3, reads DGGITQSPKYLFRKEGQNVTLSCEQNLNHDAMYWYRQDPGQGLRLIYYSQIVNDFQKGDIAEGYSVSREKKESFPLTVTSAQKNPTAFYLCASSSTGSGNTIYFGEGSWLTVV.

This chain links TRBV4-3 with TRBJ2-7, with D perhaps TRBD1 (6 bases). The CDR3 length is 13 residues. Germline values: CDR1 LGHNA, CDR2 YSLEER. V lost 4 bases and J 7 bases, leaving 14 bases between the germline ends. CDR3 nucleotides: TGCGCCAGCAGCCCGGCGGTCCAGGGGGAGCAGTACTTC. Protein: CASSPAVQGEQYF.

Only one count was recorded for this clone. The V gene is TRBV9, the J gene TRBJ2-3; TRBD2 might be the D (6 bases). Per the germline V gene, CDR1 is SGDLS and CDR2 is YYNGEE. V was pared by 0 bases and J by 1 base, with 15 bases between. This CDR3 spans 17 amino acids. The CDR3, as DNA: TGTGCCAGCAGCGTAGGAGTCAGACTAGATCGCACAGATACGCAGTATTTT. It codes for CASSVGVRLDRTDTQYF.

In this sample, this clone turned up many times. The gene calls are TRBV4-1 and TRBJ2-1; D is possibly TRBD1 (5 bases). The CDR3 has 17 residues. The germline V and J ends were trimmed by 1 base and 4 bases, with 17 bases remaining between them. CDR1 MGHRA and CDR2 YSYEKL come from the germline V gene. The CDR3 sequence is CASSQVPRAALYNEQFF. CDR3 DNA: TGCGCCAGCAGCCAAGTGCCCAGGGCGGCGCTTTACAATGAGCAGTTCTTC.

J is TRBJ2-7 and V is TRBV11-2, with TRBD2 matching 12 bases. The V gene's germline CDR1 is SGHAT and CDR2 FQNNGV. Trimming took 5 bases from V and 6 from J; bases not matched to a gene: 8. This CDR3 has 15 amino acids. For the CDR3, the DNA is TGTGCCAGCAGCCCTTGGACTAGCGGGACCAGCGAGCAGTACTTC. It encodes CASSPWTSGTSEQYF.

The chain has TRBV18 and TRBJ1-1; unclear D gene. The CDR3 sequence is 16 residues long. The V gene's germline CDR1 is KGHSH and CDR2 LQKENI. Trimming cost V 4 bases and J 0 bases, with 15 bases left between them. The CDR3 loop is CASSRGWWEMNTEAFF. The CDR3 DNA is TGTGCCAGCTCACGGGGTTGGTGGGAGATGAACACTGAAGCTTTCTTT. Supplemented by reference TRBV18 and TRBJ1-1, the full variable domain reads NAGVMQNPRHLVRRRGQEARLRCSPMKGHSHVYWYRQLPEEGLKFMVYLQKENIIDESGMPKERFSAEFPKEGPSILRIQQVVRGDSAAYFCASSRGWWEMNTEAFFGQGTRLTVV.

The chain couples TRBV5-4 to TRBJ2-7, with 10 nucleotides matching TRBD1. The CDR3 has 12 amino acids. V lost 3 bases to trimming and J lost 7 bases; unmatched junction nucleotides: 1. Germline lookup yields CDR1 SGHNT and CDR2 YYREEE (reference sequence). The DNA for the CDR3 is TGTGCCAGCAGCTCGGACAGGGGGGAGCAGTACTTC. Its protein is CASSSDRGEQYF.

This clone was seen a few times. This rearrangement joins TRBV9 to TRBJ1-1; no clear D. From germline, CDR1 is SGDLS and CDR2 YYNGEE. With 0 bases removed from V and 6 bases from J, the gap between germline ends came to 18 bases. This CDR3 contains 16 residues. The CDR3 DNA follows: TGTGCCAGCAGCGTAGGGGGTCAAAGAGGGAGGGCTGAAGCTTTCTTT. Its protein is CASSVGGQRGRAEAFF.

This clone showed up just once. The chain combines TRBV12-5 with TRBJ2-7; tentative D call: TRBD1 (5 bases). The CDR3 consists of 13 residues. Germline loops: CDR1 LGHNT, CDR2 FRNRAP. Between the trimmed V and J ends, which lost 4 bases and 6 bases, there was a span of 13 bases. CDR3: CASGYNQGSEQYF. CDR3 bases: TGTGCTAGTGGTTACAATCAGGGAAGCGAGCAGTACTTC.

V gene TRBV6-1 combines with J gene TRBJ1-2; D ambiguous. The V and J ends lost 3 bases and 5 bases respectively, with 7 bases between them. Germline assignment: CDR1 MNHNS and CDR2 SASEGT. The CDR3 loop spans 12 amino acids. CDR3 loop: CASSDIEYGYTF. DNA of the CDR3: TGTGCCAGCAGTGACATTGAGTATGGCTACACCTTC.

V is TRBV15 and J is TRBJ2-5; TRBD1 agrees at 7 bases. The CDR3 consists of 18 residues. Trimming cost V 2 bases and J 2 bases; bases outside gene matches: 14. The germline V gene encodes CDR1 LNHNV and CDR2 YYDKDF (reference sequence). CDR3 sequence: CATSRSLRTGTAQETQYF. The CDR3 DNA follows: TGTGCCACCAGCAGATCTTTAAGGACCGGGACAGCTCAAGAGACCCAGTACTTC. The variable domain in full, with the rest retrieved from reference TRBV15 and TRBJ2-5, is DAMVIQNPRYQVTQFGKPVTLSCSQTLNHNVMYWYQQKSSQAPKLLFHYYDKDFNNEADTPDNFQSRRPNTSFCFLDIRSPGLGDTAMYLCATSRSLRTGTAQETQYFGPGTRLLVL.

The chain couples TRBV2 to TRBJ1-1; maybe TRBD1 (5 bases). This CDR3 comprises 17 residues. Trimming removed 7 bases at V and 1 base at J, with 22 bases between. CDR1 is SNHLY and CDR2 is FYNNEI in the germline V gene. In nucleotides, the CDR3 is TGTGCCAGCACCGAGAACTCTCCGGGACTGCAGAACACTGAAGCTTTCTTT. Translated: CASTENSPGLQNTEAFF. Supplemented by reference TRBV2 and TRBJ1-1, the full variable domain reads EPEVTQTPSHQVTQMGQEVILRCVPISNHLYFYWYRQILGQKVEFLVSFYNNEISEKSEIFDDQFSVERPDGSNFTLKIRSTKLEDSAMYFCASTENSPGLQNTEAFFGQGTRLTVV.

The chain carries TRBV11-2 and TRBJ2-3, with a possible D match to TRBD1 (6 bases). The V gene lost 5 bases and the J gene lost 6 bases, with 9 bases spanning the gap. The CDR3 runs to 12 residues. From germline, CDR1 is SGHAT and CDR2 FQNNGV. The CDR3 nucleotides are TGTGCCAGCAGCACGCAGGGGGATACGCAGTATTTT. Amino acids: CASSTQGDTQYF.

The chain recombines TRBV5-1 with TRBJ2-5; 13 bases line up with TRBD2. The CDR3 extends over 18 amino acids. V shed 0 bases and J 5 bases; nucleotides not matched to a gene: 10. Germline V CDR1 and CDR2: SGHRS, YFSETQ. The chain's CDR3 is CASSLAGLAGPQGETQYF. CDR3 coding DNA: TGCGCCAGCAGCTTGGCGGGACTAGCGGGACCACAAGGGGAGACCCAGTACTTC.

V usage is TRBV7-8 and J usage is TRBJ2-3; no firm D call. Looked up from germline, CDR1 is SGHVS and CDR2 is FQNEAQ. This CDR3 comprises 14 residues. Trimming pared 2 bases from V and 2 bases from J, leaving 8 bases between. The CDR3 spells CASSLSANTDTQYF. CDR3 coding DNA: TGTGCCAGCAGCTTAAGTGCGAACACAGATACGCAGTATTTT.

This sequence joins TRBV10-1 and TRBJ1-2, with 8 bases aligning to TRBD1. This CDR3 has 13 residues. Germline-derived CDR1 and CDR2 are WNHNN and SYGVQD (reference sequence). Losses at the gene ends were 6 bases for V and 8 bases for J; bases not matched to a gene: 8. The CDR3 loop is CASSPGQGNGYTF. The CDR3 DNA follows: TGCGCCAGCAGCCCCGGACAGGGTAACGGCTACACCTTC.

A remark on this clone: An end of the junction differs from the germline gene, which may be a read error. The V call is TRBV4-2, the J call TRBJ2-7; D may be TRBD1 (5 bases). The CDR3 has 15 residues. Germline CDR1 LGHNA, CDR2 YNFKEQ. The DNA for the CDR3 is TGTGCCAGCACCCAAAGTACAGGTAACTCCTACGAGCAGTACTTC. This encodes CASTQSTGNSYEQYF.